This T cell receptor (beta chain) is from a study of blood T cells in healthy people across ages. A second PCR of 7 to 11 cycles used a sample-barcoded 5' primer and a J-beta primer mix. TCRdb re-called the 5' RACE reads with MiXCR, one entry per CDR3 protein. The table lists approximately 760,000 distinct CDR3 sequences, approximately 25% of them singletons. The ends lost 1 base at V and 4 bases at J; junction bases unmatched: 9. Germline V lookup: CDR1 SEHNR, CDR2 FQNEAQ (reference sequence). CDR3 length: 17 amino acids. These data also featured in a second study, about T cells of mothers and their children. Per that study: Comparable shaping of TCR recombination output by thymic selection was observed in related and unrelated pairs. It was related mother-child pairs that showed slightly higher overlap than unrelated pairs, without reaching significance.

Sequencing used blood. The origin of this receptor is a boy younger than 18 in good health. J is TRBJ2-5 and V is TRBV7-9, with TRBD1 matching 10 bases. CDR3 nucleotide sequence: TGTGCCAGCAGCTTAGGTCGACAGGGGGCTTTTGGAGAGACCCAGTACTTC. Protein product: CASSLGRQGAFGETQYF.